These 15 T cell receptor beta chains originate from one sample sequenced in a study of blood T cell repertoires in COVID-19. TCRdb's table, derived via immunoSEQ multiplex PCR, lists solely in-frame clones and lacks some. The data contain 200,000 to 250,000 clones, 84% of them singletons. Sequenced input: PBMCs or T cells enriched from blood (not recorded which). These receptor sequences come from a man in his fifties or sixties who had recovered from COVID-19.

This clone appeared a single time. The V gene is TRBV18, the J gene TRBJ1-1; D is possibly TRBD1 (6 bases). Germline V gives CDR1 KGHSH, CDR2 LQKENI. The V gene lost 4 bases and the J gene lost 1 base, with 10 bases spanning the gap. The CDR3 contains 14 residues. This CDR3 is CASSRNRANTEAFF. The CDR3 bases are TGTGCCAGCTCACGAAACAGGGCGAACACTGAAGCTTTCTTT.

The chain joins TRBV7-3 to TRBJ2-3, with 8 nucleotides matching TRBD1. The CDR3 length is 15 residues. Germline loops: CDR1 SGHTA, CDR2 FQGTGA. V trimming: 6 bases; J trimming: 0 bases; junction bases outside the gene matches: 5. The CDR3 protein is CASSVQGGSTDTQYF. The CDR3, as DNA: TGTGCCAGCAGTGTACAGGGGGGAAGCACAGATACGCAGTATTTT.

The V gene is TRBV11-3, the J gene TRBJ1-3; 9 bases fit TRBD1. The germline V gene has CDR1 SGHNT and CDR2 YENEEA. The CDR3 spans 16 residues. The junction had 7 bases not matched to a gene; V was cut back by 5 bases and J by 2 bases. The CDR3 protein is CASSTGDRVPGNTIYF. The CDR3 bases are TGTGCCAGCAGCACAGGGGACAGGGTACCTGGAAACACCATATATTTT.

This clone was seen only a few times. The chain is built from TRBV18 and TRBJ1-6; possible D gene TRBD1, 5 bases. The CDR3 totals 15 residues. Trimming stripped 4 bases from V and 7 bases from J, with 14 bases between. Germline CDR1 KGHSH, CDR2 LQKENI. The CDR3 region is CASSREAGGNSPLHF. DNA of the CDR3: TGTGCCAGCTCACGGGAGGCCGGGGGAAATTCACCCCTCCACTTT.

This chain joins TRBV19 and TRBJ1-2, with 7 positions matching TRBD1. CDR3 length equals 14 residues. CDR1 is LNHDA, CDR2 SQIVND, per germline (reference sequence). The junction had 4 bases not matched to a gene; V was cut back by 5 bases and J by 1 base. The CDR3 DNA sequence: TGTGCCAGTAGTCCGGGACAGCGTAACTATGGCTACACCTTC. Translation gives CASSPGQRNYGYTF.

As for this clone: Other DNA sequences from this sample encode an identical CDR3 as well. The V gene is TRBV27, the J gene TRBJ1-2; D perhaps matches TRBD1 (6 bases). Trimming shortened V by 6 bases and J by 5 bases, and 10 bases separated the two germline ends. Germline CDR1 is MNHEY and CDR2 is SMNVEV (reference sequence). The CDR3 has 12 amino acids. The CDR3 here is CASREQGYGYTF. DNA of the CDR3: TGTGCCAGCAGGGAGCAGGGGTATGGCTACACCTTC.

The chain joins TRBV9 to TRBJ2-2, with 7 bases lining up with TRBD1. This CDR3 has 16 residues. Per germline, CDR1 SGDLS and CDR2 YYNGEE. The ends lost 4 bases at V and 4 bases at J; junction bases unmatched: 10. The DNA of the CDR3 is TGTGCCAGCAGCTACTCTACAGGGGTCCGCACCGGGGAGCTGTTTTTT. Translation: CASSYSTGVRTGELFF.

As DNA, the CDR3 is TGTGCCAGCAGCACGCGGACAGGAGCTGACCATACGCAGTATTTT. Its protein product is CASSTRTGADHTQYF. The chain joins TRBV7-9 to TRBJ2-3, with TRBD1 matching 7 bases. CDR3 length: 15 amino acids. V lost 5 bases to trimming and J lost 7 bases; unmatched junction nucleotides: 12. Germline values: CDR1 SEHNR, CDR2 FQNEAQ (reference sequence).

This clone is a singleton in its sample. The chain recombines TRBV7-3 with TRBJ1-4, with D perhaps TRBD1 (5 bases). Trimming shortened V by 5 bases and J by 10 bases, and 14 bases separated the two germline ends. The CDR3 has 13 residues. Germline-derived CDR1 and CDR2 are SGHTA and FQGTGA. The CDR3 sequence: CASSLQSGGKLFF. The CDR3 region has the DNA TGTGCCAGCAGCCTACAGTCGGGGGGAAAACTGTTTTTT.

J is TRBJ2-7 and V is TRBV3-1 (or the pseudogene TRBV3-2); D is possibly TRBD1 (5 bases). The length of the CDR3 is 15 residues. V gave up 0 bases and J gave up 5 bases, with 14 bases separating them. Germline V gene data show CDR1 as LGHDT and CDR2 as YNNKEL (reference sequence). Here the CDR3 reads CASSQEGQGHHEQYF. The CDR3 DNA is TGTGCCAGCAGCCAAGAAGGGCAGGGTCACCACGAGCAGTACTTC.

The chain carries TRBV3-1 (or the pseudogene TRBV3-2) and TRBJ1-1; D gene ambiguous. CDR3 length: 16 residues. V was clipped by 3 bases and J by 3 bases, with 17 bases between them. Germline V lookup: CDR1 LGHDT, CDR2 YNNKEL (reference sequence). The CDR3 here is CASSQPYSALYTEAFF. In DNA, the CDR3 is TGTGCCAGCAGCCAGCCCTACAGTGCCCTTTACACTGAAGCTTTCTTT.

The chain employs TRBV4-3 and TRBJ2-2, with unresolved D. The ends were cut back, 1 base at V and 6 bases at J, with 9 bases in the middle. The germline gives CDR1 LGHNA, CDR2 YSLEER. The CDR3 covers 14 residues. Here the CDR3 reads CASSQVVAAGELFF. The CDR3 nucleotides read TGCGCCAGCAGCCAAGTGGTTGCGGCCGGGGAGCTGTTTTTT.

V usage is TRBV11-2 and J usage is TRBJ2-1, with D hard to call. The CDR3 runs 12 residues. The V end was cut by 1 base, the J end by 6 bases, with 4 bases between. Germline assignment: CDR1 SGHAT and CDR2 FQNNGV. CDR3 in amino acids: CASSLAGNEQFF. The CDR3 nucleotides are TGTGCCAGCAGCTTAGCAGGCAATGAGCAGTTCTTC. Full variable domain (outside the CDR3, taken from reference TRBV11-2 and TRBJ2-1): EAGVAQSPRYKIIEKRQSVAFWCNPISGHATLYWYQQILGQGPKLLIQFQNNGVVDDSQLPKDRFSAERLKGVDSTLKIQPAKLEDSAVYLCASSLAGNEQFFGPGTRLTVL.

V gene TRBV19 combines with J gene TRBJ1-1; no clear D. Trimming took 1 base from V and 4 from J, leaving 16 bases between them. This CDR3 has 16 amino acids. CDR1 is LNHDA, CDR2 SQIVND, per germline (reference sequence). The CDR3: CASSIVSVRGGTEAFF. The CDR3 region has the DNA TGTGCCAGTAGTATAGTATCTGTACGGGGAGGCACTGAAGCTTTCTTT.

As DNA, the CDR3 is TGTGCCAGCACCTTGACTAGCGGGTTTTACGAGCAGTACTTC. Translating gives CASTLTSGFYEQYF. This chain uses TRBV6-5 with TRBJ2-7; 10 bases are shared with TRBD2. Germline loops: CDR1 MNHEY, CDR2 SVGAGI. This CDR3 spans 14 amino acids. The V segment lost 7 bases and the J segment 4 bases; nucleotides outside the gene matches: 7.